The following is a T cell receptor beta chain sequence with its context. Only in-frame clones appear in the TCRdb table, and some are missing; sequencing was by immunoSEQ multiplex PCR. The profile covers about 140,000 clones, with approximately 90% appearing a single time and about 10% taken by the ten largest. These data come from a study of cytotoxic CD8 clonotypes in ibrutinib-treated CLL. Looked up from germline, CDR1 is KGHSH and CDR2 is LQKENI. The length of the CDR3 is 15 residues. V lost 5 bases and J lost 0; bases outside the gene matches: 6. The receptor was isolated from a human donor with chronic lymphocytic leukemia. The chain recombines TRBV18 with TRBJ2-7; TRBD1 aligns across 8 bases. Sequences were derived from PBMCs, sampled after 12 months of ibrutinib treatment. CDR3 region: CASSSSTGGSYEQYF. CDR3 nucleotides: TGTGCCAGCTCATCATCTACAGGGGGCTCCTACGAGCAGTACTTC.